The source of this T cell receptor beta chain is a study of shared clonotypes between healthy human individuals. Across the study: Per-donor plates numbered three CD4 naive, three CD4 memory, two CD8 naive and one CD8 memory.

Measured with immunoSEQ multiplex PCR; TCRdb has only the in-frame clones, and not every one. This table holds a few million clones, more than 80% found once. Worth noting for this clone: One end of the junction varies from germline; a read error may be responsible.

The germline V gene has CDR1 SGHTA and CDR2 FQGNSA. The CDR3 sequence is 17 residues long. This clonotype was obtained from a man aged 18 to 30 in good health. The sequenced sample consisted of naive CD4+ T cells sorted from blood. Subset given: CD45RA+ positively selected. V usage is TRBV7-2 and J usage is TRBJ2-5; D is uncertain. The CDR3 protein is CASRLGYRQTSQETQYF. The CDR3 nucleotides are TGTGCCAGCAGATTAGGGTATCGGCAAACGAGCCAAGAGACCCAGTACTTC.